Each of the 25 T cell receptor beta chains below was sequenced from the same sample in a study of neurological immune-mediated disorders. Each CDR3 protein is one row after TCRdb ran MiXCR on the 5' RACE reads. Of more than 50,000 distinct CDR3 sequences in the sample, approximately 4.1% were seen once. The sequenced sample was PBMCs. All receptors derive from a man aged 25 to 45 with multiple sclerosis.

Many counts were recorded for this clonotype. J is TRBJ1-2 and V is TRBV24-1; D gene ambiguous. Trimming took off 3 bases at V and 7 bases at J, with 17 bases between the two ends. Germline CDR1 is KGHDR and CDR2 is SFDVKD. This CDR3 region has 15 residues. The CDR3, as DNA: TGTGCCACCAGTGATCCCCGGGCCCTTACTTCTGGCTACACCTTC. Its translation is CATSDPRALTSGYTF.

This clonotype was picked up many times. This rearrangement joins TRBV27 to TRBJ2-7; TRBD2 is a possible D gene (6 bases). V shed 7 bases and J shed 1 base, with 17 bases lying between them. The CDR3 runs 15 residues. Germline V lookup: CDR1 MNHEY, CDR2 SMNVEV (reference sequence). CDR3 coding DNA: TGTGCCAGCACCACACACGGGGGTAGTTCCTACGAGCAGTACTTC. Translation gives CASTTHGGSSYEQYF.

This clonotype has ten or more counts. The chain joins TRBV28 to TRBJ2-7, with D uncertain. Germline values: CDR1 MDHEN, CDR2 SYDVKM. This CDR3 region has 12 residues. The V end was cut by 6 bases, the J end by 0 bases, with 6 bases between. DNA for the CDR3: TGTGCCAGCAGCGACCTCTCCTACGAGCAGTACTTC. This translates into CASSDLSYEQYF. Variable domain in full (rest from reference TRBV28 and TRBJ2-7): DVKVTQSSRYLVKRTGEKVFLECVQDMDHENMFWYRQDPGLGLRLIYFSYDVKMKEKGDIPEGYSVSREKKERFSLILESASTNQTSMYLCASSDLSYEQYFGPGTRLTVT.

The table lists this clonotype with many counts. This sequence joins TRBV29-1 and TRBJ1-1; D gene unclear. CDR3 length: 14 amino acids. V shed 1 base and J shed 4 bases, with 13 bases lying between them. The germline V gene has CDR1 SQVTM and CDR2 ANQGSEA. The CDR3 DNA follows: TGCAGCGTTGAAGGGGCATCCATGGGCACTGAAGCTTTCTTT. It encodes CSVEGASMGTEAFF.

This clonotype was detected many times. The chain is built from TRBV24-1 and TRBJ2-3; 12 positions match TRBD2. The germline gives CDR1 KGHDR, CDR2 SFDVKD. The CDR3 has 17 residues. The ends lost 4 bases at V and 4 bases at J; junction bases unmatched: 8. CDR3 loop: CATSERPSGGAPDTQYF. The CDR3 DNA follows: TGTGCCACCAGTGAACGACCTAGCGGGGGGGCCCCAGATACGCAGTATTTT.

Many counts were recorded for this clonotype. The gene calls are TRBV10-3 and TRBJ1-3; D call uncertain. In germline, CDR1 is ENHRY, CDR2 SYGVKD. This CDR3 has 15 amino acids. The V gene lost 4 bases and the J gene lost 1 base, with 11 bases spanning the gap. The CDR3 loop reads CAISAYRDSGNTIYF. CDR3 DNA sequence: TGTGCCATCAGTGCTTATCGGGATTCTGGAAACACCATATATTTT.

The table lists this clonotype with many counts. The chain links TRBV7-2 to TRBJ1-1, with 7 nucleotides matching TRBD1. In germline, CDR1 is SGHTA, CDR2 FQGNSA. Trimming took 5 bases from V and 0 from J; bases not matched to a gene: 6. The CDR3 contains 15 residues. CDR3 in amino acids: CASSVQGPVNTEAFF. The DNA for the CDR3 is TGTGCCAGCAGCGTACAGGGGCCGGTGAACACTGAAGCTTTCTTT.

This clonotype was recorded at least ten times. The rearrangement uses TRBV12-3 or TRBV12-4 and TRBJ2-7; D unclear. The V end was cut by 7 bases, the J end by 4 bases, with 11 bases between. CDR3 length: 12 amino acids. CDR3 protein: CASTPGSYEQYF. The CDR3 bases are TGTGCCAGCACCCCGGGTTCGTACGAGCAGTACTTC.

This chain uses TRBV5-1 with TRBJ2-5; D ambiguous. This CDR3 comprises 15 residues. V was pared by 5 bases and J by 0 bases, with 14 bases between. From germline, CDR1 is SGHRS and CDR2 YFSETQ. The CDR3 DNA reads as TGCGCCAGCAGACCTCGGCTCCAGTACCAAGAGACCCAGTACTTC. The encoded protein is CASRPRLQYQETQYF.

This clonotype came up many times. CDR3 coding DNA: TGTGCCAGCAGTTTAAGGGGGCCGCTCGAGCAGTACTTC. It is translated as CASSLRGPLEQYF. The V and J genes are TRBV12-3 or TRBV12-4 and TRBJ2-7; 7 bases align to TRBD1. The CDR3 consists of 13 residues. Germline trimming cut 2 bases from V and 6 bases from J; bases unmatched to any gene: 4.

This clonotype was seen many times. This chain uses TRBV20-1 with TRBJ2-1; D is uncertain. The CDR3 loop spans 15 amino acids. In germline, CDR1 is DFQATT, CDR2 SNEGSKA (reference sequence). The V end lost 4 bases, the J end lost 0 bases, and 13 bases lay between the germline ends. CDR3 nucleotide sequence: TGCAGTGCTAACTTACCTTTAACCTCCTACAATGAGCAGTTCTTC. Translated, it gives CSANLPLTSYNEQFF.

The sample holds many counts of this clonotype. The chain couples TRBV7-8 to TRBJ1-5; D not certain. Germline V gene data show CDR1 as SGHVS and CDR2 as FQNEAQ. The V end lost 3 bases, the J end lost 2 bases, and 8 bases lay between the germline ends. This CDR3 region has 14 residues. For the CDR3, the DNA is TGTGCCAGCAGCTTCGGACCGCGCAATCAGCCCCAGCATTTT. This gives the protein CASSFGPRNQPQHF.

The sample holds many counts of this clonotype. The chain joins TRBV20-1 to TRBJ1-1, with 7 positions matching TRBD1. V lost 1 base, J lost 7 bases, and 9 bases stayed unmatched. CDR1 DFQATT and CDR2 SNEGSKA come from the germline V gene (reference sequence). The CDR3 sequence is 14 residues long. CDR3 residues: CSARGVGGGNEAFF. The CDR3 nucleotides are TGCAGTGCTAGAGGTGTGGGAGGGGGCAATGAAGCTTTCTTT.

J is TRBJ2-4 and V is TRBV6-5; D is perhaps TRBD1 (6 bases). The V gene's germline CDR1 is MNHEY and CDR2 SVGAGI. This CDR3 has 14 amino acids. Trimming stripped 6 bases from V and 0 bases from J, with 9 bases between. CDR3 amino acids: CASRDSLAKNIQYF. The CDR3 DNA reads TGTGCCAGCAGGGACAGTTTAGCCAAAAACATTCAGTACTTC.

The table lists this clonotype with many counts. V usage is TRBV7-9 and J usage is TRBJ1-6, with D perhaps TRBD1 (6 bases). Trimming removed 5 bases from V and 0 bases from J, with 23 bases in between. The V gene's germline CDR1 is SEHNR and CDR2 FQNEAQ (reference sequence). The CDR3 contains 20 residues. The CDR3 DNA reads as TGTGCCAGCAGCCCCGGGGGGGGCTACTGGATGGACTCCTATAATTCACCCCTCCACTTT. Its protein is CASSPGGGYWMDSYNSPLHF.

This clonotype was counted at least ten times. The chain uses TRBV20-1 and TRBJ2-7; D unclear. The CDR3 has 13 amino acids. CDR1 is DFQATT and CDR2 is SNEGSKA in the germline V gene (reference sequence). V was trimmed by 1 base and J by 5 bases, leaving 12 bases between them. CDR3 in amino acids: CSARGGTLNEQYF. CDR3 sequence (DNA): TGCAGTGCTAGAGGGGGAACCCTCAACGAGCAGTACTTC.

This clonotype was recorded at least ten times. V and J are TRBV4-1 and TRBJ2-1, with 8 bases aligning to TRBD2. V shed 3 bases and J 2 bases; nucleotides not matched to a gene: 9. Germline CDR1 and CDR2: MGHRA and YSYEKL. The CDR3 loop spans 17 amino acids. The chain's CDR3 is CASSHPPGGGTYNEQFF. CDR3 in DNA: TGCGCCAGCAGCCACCCCCCTGGCGGGGGGACCTACAATGAGCAGTTCTTC.

This clonotype was recorded at least ten times. The CDR3 reads CATKIRSYEQYF. The CDR3 DNA follows: TGTGCCACCAAAATCCGATCCTACGAGCAGTACTTC. The chain has TRBV25-1 and TRBJ2-7; D unresolved. V lost 10 bases to trimming and J lost 1 base, with 11 bases between them. The germline gives CDR1 MGHDK, CDR2 SYGVNS. This CDR3 has 12 amino acids.

This clonotype was observed at least ten times. The V gene is TRBV3-1, the J gene TRBJ2-3; 8 bases are shared with TRBD2. The CDR3 spans 16 residues. Trimming cost V 5 bases and J 2 bases; bases outside gene matches: 9. The germline V gene encodes CDR1 LGHDT and CDR2 YNNKEL (reference sequence). The CDR3 here is CASSLNGGASTDTQYF. In nucleotides, the CDR3 is TGTGCCAGCAGCTTAAACGGGGGGGCCTCCACAGATACGCAGTATTTT.

This clonotype has a count of ten or more. The V gene is TRBV5-6, the J gene TRBJ2-7; D ambiguous. The CDR3 contains 11 residues. V shed 0 bases and J shed 7 bases, with 5 bases lying between them. Germline CDR1 and CDR2: SGHDT and YYEEEE. DNA for the CDR3: TGTGCCAGCAGCTTGGGTCGTGAGCAGTACTTC. Protein: CASSLGREQYF.

This clonotype was seen repeatedly, ten times or more. The gene calls are TRBV4-1 and TRBJ2-2; D is possibly TRBD1 (6 bases). Germline values: CDR1 MGHRA, CDR2 YSYEKL. Trimming removed 2 bases at V and 4 bases at J, with 11 bases between. CDR3 length: 15 amino acids. The CDR3 nucleotides are TGCGCCAGCAGCCAACGGGACACCGGCACCGGGGAGCTGTTTTTT. It translates to CASSQRDTGTGELFF.

The sample holds many counts of this clonotype. V usage is TRBV15 and J usage is TRBJ2-5; TRBD1 or TRBD2 may be the D gene (5 bases each). Germline CDR1 LNHNV, CDR2 YYDKDF (reference sequence). This CDR3 is built from 16 residues. With 0 bases removed from V and 7 bases from J, the gap between germline ends came to 18 bases. In DNA form, the CDR3 reads TGTGCCACCAGCAGAGATCGGGGACCCCTCCAGCGGACCCAGTACTTC. It translates to CATSRDRGPLQRTQYF.

The table lists this clonotype with many counts. CDR3 nucleotide sequence: TGTGCCAGCAGTTACAGGGAAATTGATACGCAGTATTTT. Its translation is CASSYREIDTQYF. The chain is built from TRBV6-5 and TRBJ2-3, with no clear D. CDR3 length: 13 amino acids. Trimming cost V 2 bases and J 6 bases, with 9 bases left between them. Germline CDR1 and CDR2: MNHEY and SVGAGI.

This clonotype was observed at least ten times. The chain joins TRBV6-2 or TRBV6-3 to TRBJ1-1; 9 nucleotides match TRBD1. This CDR3 is 14 amino acids long. Germline V gives CDR1 MNHEY, CDR2 SVGEGT. J was trimmed by 1 base and V by 5 bases; bases with no gene match: 2. The CDR3 nucleotides read TGTGCCAGCAGTCGGACAGGGGAGAACACTGAAGCTTTCTTT. Amino acid sequence: CASSRTGENTEAFF.

There are many counts of this clonotype. The chain carries TRBV29-1 and TRBJ1-2, with a possible D match to TRBD1 (6 bases). V was pared by 0 bases and J by 8 bases, with 13 bases between. The CDR3 covers 13 residues. Germline V gene sequence: CDR1 SQVTM, CDR2 ANQGSEA. The CDR3 region has the DNA TGCAGCGTTGAAGACAGGGGAACACGAGGCTACACCTTC. As protein: CSVEDRGTRGYTF.